This T cell receptor beta chain was sequenced during a study of blood T cell repertoires in COVID-19. Here immunoSEQ multiplex PCR was the method, and the copy in TCRdb shows in-frame clones only, minus some. This table has about 130,000 clones, about four fifths appearing once. This CDR3 is built from 15 residues. The V gene lost 4 bases and the J gene lost 2 bases, with 16 bases spanning the gap. Germline CDR1 and CDR2: SGHRS and YFSETQ. Recruits, aged roughly 18 to 95 years, lived in about two dozen US areas. In Cohort 3, a recovered donor had either two negative PCRs, clearance, or symptom resolution.

The sequencing input was PBMCs or T cells enriched from blood (not recorded which). The origin of this receptor is a man aged 50-59 years who had recovered from COVID-19. V usage is TRBV5-1 and J usage is TRBJ2-7; D perhaps matches TRBD1 (6 bases). CDR3 in DNA: TGCGCCAGCAGCGCGACCGGGACATTTACCTACGAGCAGTACTTC. Translated, it gives CASSATGTFTYEQYF.